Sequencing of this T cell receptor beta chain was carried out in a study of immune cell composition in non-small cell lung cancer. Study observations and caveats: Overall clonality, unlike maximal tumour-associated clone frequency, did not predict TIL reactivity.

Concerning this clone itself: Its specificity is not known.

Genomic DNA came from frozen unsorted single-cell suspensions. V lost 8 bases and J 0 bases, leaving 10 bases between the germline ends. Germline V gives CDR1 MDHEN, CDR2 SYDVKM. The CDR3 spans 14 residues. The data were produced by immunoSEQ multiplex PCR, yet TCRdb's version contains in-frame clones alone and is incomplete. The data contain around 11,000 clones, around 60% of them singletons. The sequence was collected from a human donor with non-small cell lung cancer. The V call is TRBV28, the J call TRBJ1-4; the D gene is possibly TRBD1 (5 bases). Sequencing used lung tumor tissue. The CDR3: CASGSTATNEKLFF. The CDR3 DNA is TGTGCCAGCGGATCGACAGCAACTAATGAAAAACTGTTTTTT.